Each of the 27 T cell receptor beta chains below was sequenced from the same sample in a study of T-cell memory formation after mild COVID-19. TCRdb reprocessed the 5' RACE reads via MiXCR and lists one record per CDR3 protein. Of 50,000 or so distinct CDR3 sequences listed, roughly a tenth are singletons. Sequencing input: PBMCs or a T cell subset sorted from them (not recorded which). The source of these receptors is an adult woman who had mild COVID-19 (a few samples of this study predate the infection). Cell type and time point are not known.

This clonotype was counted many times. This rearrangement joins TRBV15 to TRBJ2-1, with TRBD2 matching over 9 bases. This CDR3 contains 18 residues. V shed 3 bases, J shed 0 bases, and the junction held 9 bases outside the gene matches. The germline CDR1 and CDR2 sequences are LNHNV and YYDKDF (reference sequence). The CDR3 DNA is TGTGCCACCAGCAGGTCCGGGTTAGCGGGAGCCTCCTACAATGAGCAGTTCTTC. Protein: CATSRSGLAGASYNEQFF.

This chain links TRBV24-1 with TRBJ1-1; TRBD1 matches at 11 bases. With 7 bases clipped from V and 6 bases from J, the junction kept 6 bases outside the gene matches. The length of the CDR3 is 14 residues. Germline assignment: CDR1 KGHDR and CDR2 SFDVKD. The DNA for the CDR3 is TGTGCCACCAGGGGACAGGGGGAGGGCGCTGAAGCTTTCTTT. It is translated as CATRGQGEGAEAFF.

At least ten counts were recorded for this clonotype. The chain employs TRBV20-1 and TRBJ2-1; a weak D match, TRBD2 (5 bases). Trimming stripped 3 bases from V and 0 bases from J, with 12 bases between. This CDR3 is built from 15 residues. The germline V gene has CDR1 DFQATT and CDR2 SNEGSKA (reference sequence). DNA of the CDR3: TGCAGTGCTAGCGTCGGACTTGGCTCCTACAATGAGCAGTTCTTC. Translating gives CSASVGLGSYNEQFF.

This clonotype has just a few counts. CDR3 DNA sequence: TGTGCCACCAGCAACAACCTACAGAGTTTCTATGGCTACACCTTC. This codes for CATSNNLQSFYGYTF. This chain connects TRBV15 to TRBJ1-2; D unclear. CDR1 LNHNV and CDR2 YYDKDF come from the germline V gene (reference sequence). The ends were cut back, 4 bases at V and 4 bases at J, with 16 bases in the middle. The CDR3 is 15 amino acids.

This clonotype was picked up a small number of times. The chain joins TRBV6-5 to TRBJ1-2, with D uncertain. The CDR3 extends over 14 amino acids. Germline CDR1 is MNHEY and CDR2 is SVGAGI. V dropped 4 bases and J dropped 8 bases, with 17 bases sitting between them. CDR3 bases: TGTGCCAGCAGTTCCGCGGACGGTCTGCGAGGCTACACCTTC. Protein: CASSSADGLRGYTF.

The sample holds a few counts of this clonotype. CDR3 nucleotides: TGTGCCACCCTAGAGCTAGAGACCCAGTACTTC. Encoded protein: CATLELETQYF. The chain couples TRBV10-3 to TRBJ2-5; D gene ambiguous. Germline V CDR1 and CDR2: ENHRY, SYGVKD. CDR3 length: 11 amino acids. V lost 10 bases to trimming and J lost 4 bases, with 10 bases between them.

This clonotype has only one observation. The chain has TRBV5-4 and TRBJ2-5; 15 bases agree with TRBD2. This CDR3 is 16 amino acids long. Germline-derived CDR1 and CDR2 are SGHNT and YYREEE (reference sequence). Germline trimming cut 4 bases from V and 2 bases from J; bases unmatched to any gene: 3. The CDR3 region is CASSMGLAGGQETQYF. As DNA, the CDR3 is TGTGCCAGCAGCATGGGACTAGCGGGGGGACAAGAGACCCAGTACTTC. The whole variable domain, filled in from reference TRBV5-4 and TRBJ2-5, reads ETGVTQSPTHLIKTRGQQVTLRCSSQSGHNTVSWYQQALGQGPQFIFQYYREEENGRGNFPPRFSGLQFPNYSSELNVNALELDDSALYLCASSMGLAGGQETQYFGPGTRLLVL.

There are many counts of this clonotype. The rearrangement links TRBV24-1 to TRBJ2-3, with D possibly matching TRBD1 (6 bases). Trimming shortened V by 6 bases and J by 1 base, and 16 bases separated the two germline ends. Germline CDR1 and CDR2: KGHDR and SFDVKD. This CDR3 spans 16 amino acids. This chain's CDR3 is CATSSTGLARTDTQYF. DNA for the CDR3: TGTGCCACCAGTTCTACAGGGCTAGCACGCACAGATACGCAGTATTTT.

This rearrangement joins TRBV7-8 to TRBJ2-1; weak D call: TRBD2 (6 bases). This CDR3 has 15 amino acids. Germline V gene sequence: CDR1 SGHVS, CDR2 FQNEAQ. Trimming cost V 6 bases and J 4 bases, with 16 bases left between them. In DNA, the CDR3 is TGTGCCAGCAGGGCGAGAGCGGGTGGATACAATGAGCAGTTCTTC. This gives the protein CASRARAGGYNEQFF.

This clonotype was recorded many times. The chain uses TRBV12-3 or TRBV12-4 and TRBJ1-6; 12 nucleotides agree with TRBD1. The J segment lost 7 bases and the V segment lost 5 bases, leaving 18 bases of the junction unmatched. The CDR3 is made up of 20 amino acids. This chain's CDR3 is CASSLGENTGQGAWNSPLHF. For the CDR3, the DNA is TGTGCCAGCAGTCTTGGGGAAAATACGGGACAGGGGGCTTGGAATTCACCCCTCCACTTT.

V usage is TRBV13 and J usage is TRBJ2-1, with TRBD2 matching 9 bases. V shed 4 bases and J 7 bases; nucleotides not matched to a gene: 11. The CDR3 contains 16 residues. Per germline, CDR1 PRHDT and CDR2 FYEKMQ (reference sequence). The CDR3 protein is CASSSTGVAGENEQFF. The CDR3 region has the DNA TGTGCCAGCAGCTCTACCGGGGTAGCGGGGGAAAATGAGCAGTTCTTC.

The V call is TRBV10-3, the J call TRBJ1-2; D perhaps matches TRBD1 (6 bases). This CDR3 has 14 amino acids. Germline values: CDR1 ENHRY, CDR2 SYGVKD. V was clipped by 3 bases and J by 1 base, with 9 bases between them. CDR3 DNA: TGTGCCATCAGTGATGGCAGGGGTAACTATGGCTACACCTTC. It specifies CAISDGRGNYGYTF.

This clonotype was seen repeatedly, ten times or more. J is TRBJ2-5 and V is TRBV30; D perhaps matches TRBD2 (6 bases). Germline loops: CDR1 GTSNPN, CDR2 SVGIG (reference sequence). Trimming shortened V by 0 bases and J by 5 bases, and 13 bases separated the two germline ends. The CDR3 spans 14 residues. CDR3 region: CAWSVGGSVETQYF. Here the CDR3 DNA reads TGTGCCTGGAGTGTCGGAGGGTCAGTGGAGACCCAGTACTTC.

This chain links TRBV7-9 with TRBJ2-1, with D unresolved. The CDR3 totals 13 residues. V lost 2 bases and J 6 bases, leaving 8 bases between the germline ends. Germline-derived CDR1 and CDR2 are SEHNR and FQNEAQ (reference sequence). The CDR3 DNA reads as TGTGCCAGCAGCTTAACTGACGTCAATGAGCAGTTCTTC. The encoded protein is CASSLTDVNEQFF.

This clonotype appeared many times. CDR3 sequence (DNA): TGTGCCACCAGTGAACCCCTAGCGGAAACCCGGCGTGAGCAGTTCTTC. It specifies CATSEPLAETRREQFF. The V call is TRBV24-1, the J call TRBJ2-1; the match to TRBD2 covers 7 bases. Trimming took 4 bases from V and 9 from J; bases not matched to a gene: 14. In germline, CDR1 is KGHDR, CDR2 SFDVKD. The CDR3 has 16 amino acids.

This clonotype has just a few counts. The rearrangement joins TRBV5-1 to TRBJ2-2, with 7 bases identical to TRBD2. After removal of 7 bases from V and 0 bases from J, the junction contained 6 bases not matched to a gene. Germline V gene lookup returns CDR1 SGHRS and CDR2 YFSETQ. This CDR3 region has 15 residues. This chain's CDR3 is CASREDPSNTGELFF. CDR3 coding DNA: TGCGCCAGCCGGGAGGACCCTTCGAACACCGGGGAGCTGTTTTTT.

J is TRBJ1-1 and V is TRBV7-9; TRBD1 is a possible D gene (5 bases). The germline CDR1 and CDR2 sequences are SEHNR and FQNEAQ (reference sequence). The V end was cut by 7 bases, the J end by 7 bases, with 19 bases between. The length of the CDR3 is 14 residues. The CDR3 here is CASTSTRGGLEAFF. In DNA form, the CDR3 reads TGTGCCAGCACCTCCACGAGGGGTGGACTTGAAGCTTTCTTT.

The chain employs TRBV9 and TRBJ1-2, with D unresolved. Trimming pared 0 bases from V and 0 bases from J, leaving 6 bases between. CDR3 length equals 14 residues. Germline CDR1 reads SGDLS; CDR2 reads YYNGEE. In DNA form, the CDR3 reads TGTGCCAGCAGCGTAGAGGCAGCTAACTATGGCTACACCTTC. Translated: CASSVEAANYGYTF.

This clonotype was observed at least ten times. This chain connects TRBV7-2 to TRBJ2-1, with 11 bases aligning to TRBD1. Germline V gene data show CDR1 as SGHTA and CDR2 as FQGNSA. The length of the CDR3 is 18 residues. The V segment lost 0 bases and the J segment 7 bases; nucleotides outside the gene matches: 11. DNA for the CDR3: TGTGCCAGCAGCTTAGCTCGACCCGGGACAGGGGGAGGTAATGAGCAGTTCTTC. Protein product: CASSLARPGTGGGNEQFF.

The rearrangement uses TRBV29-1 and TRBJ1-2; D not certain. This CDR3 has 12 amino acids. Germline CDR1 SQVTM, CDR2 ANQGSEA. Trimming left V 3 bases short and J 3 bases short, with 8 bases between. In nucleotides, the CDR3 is TGCAGCGTTGAGGATAGTGACTATGGCTACACCTTC. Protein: CSVEDSDYGYTF.

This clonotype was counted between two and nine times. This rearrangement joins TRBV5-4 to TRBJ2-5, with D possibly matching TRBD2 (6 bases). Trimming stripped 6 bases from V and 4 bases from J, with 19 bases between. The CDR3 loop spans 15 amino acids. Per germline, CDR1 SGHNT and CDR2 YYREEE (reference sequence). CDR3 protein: CASTPGGQGGETQYF. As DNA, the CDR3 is TGTGCCAGCACCCCCGGAGGGCAGGGAGGAGAGACCCAGTACTTC.

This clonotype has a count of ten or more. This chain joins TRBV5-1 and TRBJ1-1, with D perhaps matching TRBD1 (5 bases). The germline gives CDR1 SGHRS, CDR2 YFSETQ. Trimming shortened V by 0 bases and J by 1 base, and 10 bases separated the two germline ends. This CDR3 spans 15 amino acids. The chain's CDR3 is CASSLGGQGNTEAFF. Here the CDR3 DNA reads TGCGCCAGCAGCTTGGGGGGCCAAGGGAACACTGAAGCTTTCTTT.

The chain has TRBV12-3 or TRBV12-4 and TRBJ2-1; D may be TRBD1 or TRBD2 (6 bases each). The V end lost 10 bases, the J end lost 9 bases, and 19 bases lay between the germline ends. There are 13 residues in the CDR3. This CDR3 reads CATRKEGGPEQFF. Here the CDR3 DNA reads TGTGCCACCAGGAAGGAGGGGGGACCTGAGCAGTTCTTC.

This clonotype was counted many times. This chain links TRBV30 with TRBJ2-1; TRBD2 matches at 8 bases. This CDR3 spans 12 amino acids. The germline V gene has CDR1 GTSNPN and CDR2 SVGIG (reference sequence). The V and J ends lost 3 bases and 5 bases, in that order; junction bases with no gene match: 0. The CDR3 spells CAWRLADNEQFF. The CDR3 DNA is TGTGCCTGGAGACTAGCGGACAATGAGCAGTTCTTC. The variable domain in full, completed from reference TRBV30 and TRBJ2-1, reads SQTIHQWPATLVQPVGSPLSLECTVEGTSNPNLYWYRQAAGRGLQLLFYSVGIGQISSEVPQNLSASRPQDRQFILSSKKLLLSDSGFYLCAWRLADNEQFFGPGTRLTVL.

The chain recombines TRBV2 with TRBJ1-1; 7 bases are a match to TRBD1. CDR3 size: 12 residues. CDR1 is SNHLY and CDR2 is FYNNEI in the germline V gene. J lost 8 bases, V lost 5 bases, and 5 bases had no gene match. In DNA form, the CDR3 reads TGTGCCAGCAGTAACCCAGGGGGGGAAGCTTTCTTT. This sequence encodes CASSNPGGEAFF. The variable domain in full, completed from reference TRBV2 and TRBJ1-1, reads EPEVTQTPSHQVTQMGQEVILRCVPISNHLYFYWYRQILGQKVEFLVSFYNNEISEKSEIFDDQFSVERPDGSNFTLKIRSTKLEDSAMYFCASSNPGGEAFFGQGTRLTVV.

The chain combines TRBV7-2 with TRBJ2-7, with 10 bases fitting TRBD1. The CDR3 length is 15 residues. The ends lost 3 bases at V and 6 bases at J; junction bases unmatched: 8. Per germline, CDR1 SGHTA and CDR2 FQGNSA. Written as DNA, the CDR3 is TGTGCCAGCAGCTTTGGGGGACAGGGGTCGTCCGAGCAGTACTTC. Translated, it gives CASSFGGQGSSEQYF.

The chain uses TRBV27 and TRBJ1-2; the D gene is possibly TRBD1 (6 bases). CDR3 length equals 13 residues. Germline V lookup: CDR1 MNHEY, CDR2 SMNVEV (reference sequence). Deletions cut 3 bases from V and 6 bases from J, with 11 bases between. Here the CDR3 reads CASSFGQMNGYTF. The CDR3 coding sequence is TGTGCCAGCAGTTTCGGACAGATGAATGGCTACACCTTC.